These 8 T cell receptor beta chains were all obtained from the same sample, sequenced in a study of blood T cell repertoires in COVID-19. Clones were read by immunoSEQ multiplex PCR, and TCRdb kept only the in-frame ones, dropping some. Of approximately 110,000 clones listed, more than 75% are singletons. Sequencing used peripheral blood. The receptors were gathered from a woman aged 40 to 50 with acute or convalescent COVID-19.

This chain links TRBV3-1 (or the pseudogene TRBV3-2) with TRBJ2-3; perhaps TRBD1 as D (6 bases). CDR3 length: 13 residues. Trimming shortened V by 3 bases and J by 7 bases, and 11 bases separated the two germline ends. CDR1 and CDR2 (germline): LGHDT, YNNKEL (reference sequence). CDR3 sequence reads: CASSQGHENTQYF. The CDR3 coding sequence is TGTGCCAGCAGCCAGGGACACGAGAATACGCAGTATTTT.

CDR3 residues: CATSRPGASNNEQYF. CDR3 nucleotides: TGTGCCACCAGCAGGCCAGGGGCGAGTAACAACGAGCAGTACTTC. The chain carries TRBV15 and TRBJ2-7, with TRBD1 as a possible D gene (6 bases). CDR3 length: 15 amino acids. Trimming removed 3 bases at V and 5 bases at J, with 17 bases between. Germline V lookup: CDR1 LNHNV, CDR2 YYDKDF (reference sequence).

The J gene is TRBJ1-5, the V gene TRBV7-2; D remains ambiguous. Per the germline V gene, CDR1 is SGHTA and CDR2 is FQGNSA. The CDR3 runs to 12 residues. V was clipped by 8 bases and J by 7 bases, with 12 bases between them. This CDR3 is CASGSSRQPQHF. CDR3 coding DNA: TGTGCCAGCGGATCTTCCAGGCAGCCCCAGCATTTT.

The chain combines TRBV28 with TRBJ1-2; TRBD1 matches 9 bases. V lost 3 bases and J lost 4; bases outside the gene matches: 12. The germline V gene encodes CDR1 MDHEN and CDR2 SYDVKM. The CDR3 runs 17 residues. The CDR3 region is CASSLSNRGHSIYGYTF. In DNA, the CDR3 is TGTGCCAGCAGTTTGAGCAACAGGGGGCATAGTATCTATGGCTACACCTTC.

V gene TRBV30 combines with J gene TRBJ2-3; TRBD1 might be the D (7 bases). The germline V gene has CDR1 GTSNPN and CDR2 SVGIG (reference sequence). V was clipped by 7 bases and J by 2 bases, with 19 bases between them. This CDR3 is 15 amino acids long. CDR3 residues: CASSRGTALTDTQYF. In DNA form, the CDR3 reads TGTGCCTCTTCCCGGGGGACAGCCCTCACAGATACGCAGTATTTT.

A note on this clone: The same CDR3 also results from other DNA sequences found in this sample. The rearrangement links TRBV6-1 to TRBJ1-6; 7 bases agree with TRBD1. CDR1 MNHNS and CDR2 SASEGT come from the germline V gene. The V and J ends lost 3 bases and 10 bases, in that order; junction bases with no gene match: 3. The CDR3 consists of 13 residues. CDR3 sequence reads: CASSDRQGSPLHF. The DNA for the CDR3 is TGTGCCAGCAGTGACCGACAGGGATCACCCCTCCACTTT.

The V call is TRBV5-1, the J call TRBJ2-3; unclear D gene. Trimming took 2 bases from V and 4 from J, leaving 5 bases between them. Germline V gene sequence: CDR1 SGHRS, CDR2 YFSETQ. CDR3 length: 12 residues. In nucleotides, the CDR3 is TGCGCCAGCAGCTTTTCCGCAGATACGCAGTATTTT. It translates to CASSFSADTQYF.

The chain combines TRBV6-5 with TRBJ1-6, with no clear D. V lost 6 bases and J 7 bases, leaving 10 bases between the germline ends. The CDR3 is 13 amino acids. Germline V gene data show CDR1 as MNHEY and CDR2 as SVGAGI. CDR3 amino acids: CASRHSMNSPLHF. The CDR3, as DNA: TGTGCCAGCAGGCACAGCATGAATTCACCCCTCCACTTT.